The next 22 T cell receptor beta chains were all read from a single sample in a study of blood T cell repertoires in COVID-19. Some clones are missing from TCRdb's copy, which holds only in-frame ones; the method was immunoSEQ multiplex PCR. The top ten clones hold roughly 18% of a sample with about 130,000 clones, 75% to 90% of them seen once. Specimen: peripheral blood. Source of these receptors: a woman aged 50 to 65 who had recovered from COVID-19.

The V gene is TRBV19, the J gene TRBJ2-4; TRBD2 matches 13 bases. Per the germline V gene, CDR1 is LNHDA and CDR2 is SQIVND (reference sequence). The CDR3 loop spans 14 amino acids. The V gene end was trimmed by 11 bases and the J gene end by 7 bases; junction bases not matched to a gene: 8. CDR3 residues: CASQRTSGGNIQYF. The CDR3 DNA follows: TGTGCCTCCCAAAGGACTAGCGGGGGTAACATTCAGTACTTC.

DNA for the CDR3: TGTGCCATCAGTGAGTCGCGATCGGGCGGGCTTGAACAGCCCCAGCATTTT. This gives the protein CAISESRSGGLEQPQHF. V is TRBV10-3 and J is TRBJ1-5, with D unclear. Germline V lookup: CDR1 ENHRY, CDR2 SYGVKD. This CDR3 has 17 residues. V shed 0 bases and J shed 7 bases, with 19 bases lying between them.

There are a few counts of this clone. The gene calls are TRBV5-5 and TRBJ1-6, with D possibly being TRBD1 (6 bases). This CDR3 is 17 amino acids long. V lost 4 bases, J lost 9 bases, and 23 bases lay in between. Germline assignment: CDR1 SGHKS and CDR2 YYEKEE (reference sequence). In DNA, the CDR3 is TGTGCCAGCAGCACAGGGACGGTCAGTAGCCGCATTTCACCCCTCCACTTT. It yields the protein CASSTGTVSSRISPLHF.

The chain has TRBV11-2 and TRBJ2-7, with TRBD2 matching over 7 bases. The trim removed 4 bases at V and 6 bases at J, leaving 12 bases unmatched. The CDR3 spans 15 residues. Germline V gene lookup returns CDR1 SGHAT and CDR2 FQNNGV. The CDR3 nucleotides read TGTGCCAGCAGCTCCTCCCTCGGGTGGGGGGGCGAGCAGTACTTC. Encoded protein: CASSSSLGWGGEQYF.

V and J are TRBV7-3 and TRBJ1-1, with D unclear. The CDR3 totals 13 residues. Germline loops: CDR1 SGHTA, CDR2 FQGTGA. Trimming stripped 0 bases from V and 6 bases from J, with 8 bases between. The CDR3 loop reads CASSLTRLSEAFF. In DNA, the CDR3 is TGTGCCAGCAGCTTAACGCGGTTGTCTGAAGCTTTCTTT.

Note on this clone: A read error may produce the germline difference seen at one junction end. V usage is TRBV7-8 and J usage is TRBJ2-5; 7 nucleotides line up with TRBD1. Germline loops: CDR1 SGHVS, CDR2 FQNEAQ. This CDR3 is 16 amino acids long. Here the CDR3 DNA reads TGTGCCAGCAGCTTAGGGAGACAGGGCTACCAAGAGACCCGGTACTTC. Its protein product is CASSLGRQGYQETRYF. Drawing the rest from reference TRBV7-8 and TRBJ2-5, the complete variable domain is GAGVSQSPRYKVAKRGQDVALRCDPISGHVSLFWYQQALGQGPEFLTYFQNEAQLDKSGLPSDRFFAERPEGSVSTLKIQRTQQEDSAVYLCASSLGRQGYQETRYFGPGTRLLVL.

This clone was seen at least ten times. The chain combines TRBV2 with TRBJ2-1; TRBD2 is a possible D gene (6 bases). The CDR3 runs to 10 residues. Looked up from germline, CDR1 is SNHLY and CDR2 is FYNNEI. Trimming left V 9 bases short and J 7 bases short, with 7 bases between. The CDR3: CASGGNEQFF. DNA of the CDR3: TGTGCCAGTGGGGGGAATGAGCAGTTCTTC.

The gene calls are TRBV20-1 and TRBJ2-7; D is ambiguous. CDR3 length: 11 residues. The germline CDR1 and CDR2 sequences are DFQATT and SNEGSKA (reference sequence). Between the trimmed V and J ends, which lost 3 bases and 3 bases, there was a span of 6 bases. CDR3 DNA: TGCAGTGCTAGCCCCAACTACGAGCAGTACTTC. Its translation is CSASPNYEQYF.

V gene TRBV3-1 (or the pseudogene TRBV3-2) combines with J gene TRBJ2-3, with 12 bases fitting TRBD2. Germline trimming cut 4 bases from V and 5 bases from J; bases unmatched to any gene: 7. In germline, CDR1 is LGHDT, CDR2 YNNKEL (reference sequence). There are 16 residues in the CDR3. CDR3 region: CASSRLRLAGVDTQYF. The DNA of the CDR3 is TGTGCCAGCAGCCGGCTAAGACTAGCGGGAGTAGATACGCAGTATTTT.

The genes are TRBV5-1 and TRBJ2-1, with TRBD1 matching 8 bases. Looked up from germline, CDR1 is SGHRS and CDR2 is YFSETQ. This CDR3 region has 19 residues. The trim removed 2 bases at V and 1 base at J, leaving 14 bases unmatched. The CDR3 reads CASSFYGPSTGGSYNEQFF. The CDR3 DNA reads TGCGCCAGCAGCTTTTACGGACCAAGCACAGGGGGATCCTACAATGAGCAGTTCTTC. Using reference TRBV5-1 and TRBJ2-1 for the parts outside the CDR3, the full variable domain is KAGVTQTPRYLIKTRGQQVTLSCSPISGHRSVSWYQQTPGQGLQFLFEYFSETQRNKGNFPGRFSGRQFSNSRSEMNVSTLELGDSALYLCASSFYGPSTGGSYNEQFFGPGTRLTVL.

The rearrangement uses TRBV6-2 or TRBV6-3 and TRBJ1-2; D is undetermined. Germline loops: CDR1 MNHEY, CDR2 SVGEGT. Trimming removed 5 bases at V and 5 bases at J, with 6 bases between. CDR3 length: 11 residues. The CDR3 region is CASSIRYGYTF. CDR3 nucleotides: TGTGCCAGCAGTATACGGTATGGCTACACCTTC.

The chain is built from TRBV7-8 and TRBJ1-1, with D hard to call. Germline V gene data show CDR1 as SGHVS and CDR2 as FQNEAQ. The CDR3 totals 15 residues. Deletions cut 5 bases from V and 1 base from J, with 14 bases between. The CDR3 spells CASSLRPQQNTEAFF. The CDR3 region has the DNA TGTGCCAGCAGCCTCCGCCCCCAACAGAACACTGAAGCTTTCTTT.

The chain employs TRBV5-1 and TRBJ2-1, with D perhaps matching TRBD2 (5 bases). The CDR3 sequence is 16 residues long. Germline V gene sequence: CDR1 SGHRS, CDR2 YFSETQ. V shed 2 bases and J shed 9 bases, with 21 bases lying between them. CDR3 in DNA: TGCGCCAGCAGCTTTGGTACGGACTGGCTGGGAAGTGAGCAGTTCTTC. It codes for CASSFGTDWLGSEQFF.

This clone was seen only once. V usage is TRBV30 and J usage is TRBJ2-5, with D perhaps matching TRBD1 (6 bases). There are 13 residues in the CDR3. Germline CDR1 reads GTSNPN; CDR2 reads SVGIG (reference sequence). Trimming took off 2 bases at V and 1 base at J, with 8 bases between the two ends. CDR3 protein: CAWSRGGQETQYF. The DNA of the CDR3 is TGTGCCTGGAGTCGAGGGGGCCAAGAGACCCAGTACTTC.

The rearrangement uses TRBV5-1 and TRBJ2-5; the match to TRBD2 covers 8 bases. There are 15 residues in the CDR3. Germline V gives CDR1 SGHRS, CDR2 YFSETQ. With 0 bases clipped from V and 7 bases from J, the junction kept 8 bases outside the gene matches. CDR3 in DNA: TGCGCCAGCAGCTTGGATTCTCTAGCGGGTCGGACCCAGTACTTC. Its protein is CASSLDSLAGRTQYF.

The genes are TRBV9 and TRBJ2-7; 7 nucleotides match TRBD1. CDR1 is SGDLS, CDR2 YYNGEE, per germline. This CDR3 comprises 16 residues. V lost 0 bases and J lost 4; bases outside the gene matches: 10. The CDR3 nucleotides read TGTGCCAGCAGCGTAGGACCGACAGGGATAAATTACGAGCAGTACTTC. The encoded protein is CASSVGPTGINYEQYF.

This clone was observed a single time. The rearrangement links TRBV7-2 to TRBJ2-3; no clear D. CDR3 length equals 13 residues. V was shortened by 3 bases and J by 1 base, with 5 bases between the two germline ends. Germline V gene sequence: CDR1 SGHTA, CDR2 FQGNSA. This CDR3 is CASSFEGTDTQYF. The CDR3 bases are TGTGCCAGCAGCTTCGAGGGCACAGATACGCAGTATTTT.

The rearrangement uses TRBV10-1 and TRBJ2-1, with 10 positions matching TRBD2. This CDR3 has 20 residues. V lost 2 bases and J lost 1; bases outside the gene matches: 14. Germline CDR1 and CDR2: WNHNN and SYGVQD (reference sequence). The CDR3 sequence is CASSEGVAGGRLPSYNEQFF. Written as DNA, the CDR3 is TGCGCCAGCAGTGAGGGGGTAGCGGGGGGCCGATTACCGTCCTACAATGAGCAGTTCTTC.

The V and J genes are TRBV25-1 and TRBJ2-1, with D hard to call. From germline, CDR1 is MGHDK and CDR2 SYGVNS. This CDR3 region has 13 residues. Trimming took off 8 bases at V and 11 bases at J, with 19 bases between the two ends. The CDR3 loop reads CASGDAVSRKQFF. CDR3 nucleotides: TGTGCCAGCGGCGACGCGGTTTCTCGAAAGCAGTTCTTC.

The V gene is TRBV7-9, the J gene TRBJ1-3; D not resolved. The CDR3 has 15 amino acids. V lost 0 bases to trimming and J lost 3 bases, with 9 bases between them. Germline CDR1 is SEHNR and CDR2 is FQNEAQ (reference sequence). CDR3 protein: CASSLASGIGNTIYF. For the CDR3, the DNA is TGTGCCAGCAGCTTAGCGTCCGGTATTGGAAACACCATATATTTT.

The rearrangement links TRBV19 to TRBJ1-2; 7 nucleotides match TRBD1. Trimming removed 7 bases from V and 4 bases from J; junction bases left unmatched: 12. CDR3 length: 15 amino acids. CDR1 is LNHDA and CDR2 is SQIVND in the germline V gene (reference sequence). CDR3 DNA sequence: TGTGCCAGTACCCCAACCGGGACAGATTTCTATGGCTACACCTTC. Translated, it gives CASTPTGTDFYGYTF.

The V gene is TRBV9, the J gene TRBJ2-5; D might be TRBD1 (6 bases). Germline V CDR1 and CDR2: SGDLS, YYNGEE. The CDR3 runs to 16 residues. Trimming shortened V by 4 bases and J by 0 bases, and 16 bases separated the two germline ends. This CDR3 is CASSPTGTLYQETQYF. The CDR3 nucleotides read TGTGCCAGCAGCCCCACCGGGACACTGTACCAAGAGACCCAGTACTTC.